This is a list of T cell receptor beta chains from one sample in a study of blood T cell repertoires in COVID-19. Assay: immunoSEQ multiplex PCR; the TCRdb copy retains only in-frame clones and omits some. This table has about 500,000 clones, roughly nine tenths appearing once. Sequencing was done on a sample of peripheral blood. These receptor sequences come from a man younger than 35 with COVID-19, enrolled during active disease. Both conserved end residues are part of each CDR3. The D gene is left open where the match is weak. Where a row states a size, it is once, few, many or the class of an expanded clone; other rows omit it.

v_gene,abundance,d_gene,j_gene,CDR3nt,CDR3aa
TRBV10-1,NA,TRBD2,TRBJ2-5,TGCGCCAGCAGAAACGGGACTAGCGAGACCCAGTACTTC,CASRNGTSETQYF
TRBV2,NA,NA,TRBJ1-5,TGTGCCAGCAGTGAAGCGCTGCGGGGGAGACAGCCCCAGCATTTT,CASSEALRGRQPQHF
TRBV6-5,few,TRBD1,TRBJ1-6,TGTGCCAGCAGGGTTCCAGGGGGCGAACCCCTCCACTTT,CASRVPGGEPLHF
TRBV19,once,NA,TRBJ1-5,TGTGCCAGTAGCATCGACAGGAGCAATCAGCCCCAGCATTTT,CASSIDRSNQPQHF
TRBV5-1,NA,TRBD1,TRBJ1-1,TGCGCCAGCAGCCCTGGACAGGGAGGCGCTGAAGCTTTCTTT,CASSPGQGGAEAFF
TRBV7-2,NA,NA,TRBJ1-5,TGTGCCAGCAGCTTAGCGATAGGGAGGGTACCGCAGCCCCAGCATTTT,CASSLAIGRVPQPQHF
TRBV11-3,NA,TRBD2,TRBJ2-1,TGTGCCAGCAGCCTCGGGACTAGCGGTGACAATGAGCAGTTCTTC,CASSLGTSGDNEQFF
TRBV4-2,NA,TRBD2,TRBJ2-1,TGTGCCAGCACGCGGGGGGGCGTCAATGAGCAGTTCTTC,CASTRGGVNEQFF
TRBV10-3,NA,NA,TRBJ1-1,TGTGCCATCAGTGAGTCTTTACAGGTGAACACTGAAGCTTTCTTT,CAISESLQVNTEAFF
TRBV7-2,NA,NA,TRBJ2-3,TGTGCCAGCAGCTTAGGATCCGACAGGGGACTAGCTAAGGCAGATACGCAGTATTTT,CASSLGSDRGLAKADTQYF
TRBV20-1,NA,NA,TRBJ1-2,TGCAGTGCCCCGACGGGGTATGGCTACACCTTC,CSAPTGYGYTF
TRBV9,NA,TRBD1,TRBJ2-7,TGTGCCAGCAGCGTCCGGGACAGGGACTACGAGCAGTACTTC,CASSVRDRDYEQYF
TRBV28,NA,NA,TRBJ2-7,TGTGCCAGCAGGAACGACAGGTACGAGCAGTACTTC,CASRNDRYEQYF
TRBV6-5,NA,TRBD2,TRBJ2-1,TGTGCCAGTCAGGGGACTAGCGGGAGTAATGAGCAGTTCTTC,CASQGTSGSNEQFF
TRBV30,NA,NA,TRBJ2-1,TGTGCCTGGAAGGGGCCCCCCTATGAGCAGTTCTTC,CAWKGPPYEQFF
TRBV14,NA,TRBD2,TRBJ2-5,TGTGCCAGCAGCCCCAGCGGGAGGGATGAGACCCAGTACTTC,CASSPSGRDETQYF
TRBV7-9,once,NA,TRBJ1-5,TGTGCCAGCAGCTTCTTACAGGGGCCCCAGCATTTT,CASSFLQGPQHF
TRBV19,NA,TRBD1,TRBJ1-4,TGTGCCAGTAGTAGGACAGGGGGCGATGAAAAACTGTTTTTT,CASSRTGGDEKLFF
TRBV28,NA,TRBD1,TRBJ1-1,TGTGCCAGTTATGGGACAGCTGTTCTAGCTTTCTTT,CASYGTAVLAFF
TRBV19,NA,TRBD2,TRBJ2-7,TGTGCCAGTAGTTCAGGCGGAGCGGGGGGAAACGAGCAGTACTTC,CASSSGGAGGNEQYF
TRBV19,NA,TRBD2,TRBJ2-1,TGTGCCAGTAGCCCGGCGGGAGTGGTCTACAATGAGCAGTTCTTC,CASSPAGVVYNEQFF
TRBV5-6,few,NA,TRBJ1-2,TGTGCCAGCAGCTTGGTACAGCCTAACTATGGCTACACCTTC,CASSLVQPNYGYTF
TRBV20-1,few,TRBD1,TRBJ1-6,TGCAGTGCTAGTATTTCGGGACAGGGGCGCAATTCACCCCTCCACTTT,CSASISGQGRNSPLHF
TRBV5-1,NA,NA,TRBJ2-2,TGCGCCAGCAGAAAAAACAGGGATACCGGGGAGCTGTTTTTT,CASRKNRDTGELFF
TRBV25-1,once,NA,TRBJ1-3,TGTGCCAGCAGTCCGGGGTCGGGGGGAAACACCATATATTTT,CASSPGSGGNTIYF
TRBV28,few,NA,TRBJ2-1,TGTGCCAGCAGTTTATCGGGGTACAATGAGCAGTTCTTC,CASSLSGYNEQFF
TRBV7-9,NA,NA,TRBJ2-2,TGTGCCAGCAGTTTAGAGCTCCGACAGGATTACTTCACCGGGGAGCTGTTTTTT,CASSLELRQDYFTGELFF
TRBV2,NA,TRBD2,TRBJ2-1,TGTGCCATCTTGGGCGGGACTAGGTTTAATGAGCAGTTCTTC,CAILGGTRFNEQFF
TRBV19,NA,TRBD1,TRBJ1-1,TGTGCCAGTAGTGCCTACCGGGACAGGGTGGTAGGCACTGAAGCTTTCTTT,CASSAYRDRVVGTEAFF
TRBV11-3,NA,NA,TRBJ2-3,TGTGCCAGCAGCTTAGATCCCGGGGTATCAACAGATACGCAGTATTTT,CASSLDPGVSTDTQYF
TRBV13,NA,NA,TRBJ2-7,TGTGCCAGCAGCTTGGGGGCTAGAGGGGGATACGAGCAGTACTTC,CASSLGARGGYEQYF
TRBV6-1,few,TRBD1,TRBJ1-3,TGTGCCAGCAGTGCCGGGACAGGGTACTCTGGAAACACCATATATTTT,CASSAGTGYSGNTIYF
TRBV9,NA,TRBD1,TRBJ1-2,TGTGCCAGCAGCGCCTCCACAGGGGCGTATGGCTACACCTTC,CASSASTGAYGYTF
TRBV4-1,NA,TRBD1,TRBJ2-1,TGCGCCAGCAGCCAACAGGGACAGGGACAGGGGGAGCAGTTCTTC,CASSQQGQGQGEQFF
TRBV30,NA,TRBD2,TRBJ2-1,TGTGCCTGGAGTGGATCTAGCGGGAGGTACAATGAGCAGTTCTTC,CAWSGSSGRYNEQFF
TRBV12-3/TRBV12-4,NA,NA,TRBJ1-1,TGTGCCAGCAGTTGGTCAGGCAGGACTGAAGCTTTCTTT,CASSWSGRTEAFF
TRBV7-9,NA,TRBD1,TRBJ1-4,TGTGCCAGCAGATCTACCGGGACAGGGGGCGAAAAACTGTTTTTT,CASRSTGTGGEKLFF
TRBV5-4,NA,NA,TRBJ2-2,TGTGCCAGCAGCTTGGAGACCTCCCTGGGGCGCGGGGAGCTGTTTTTT,CASSLETSLGRGELFF
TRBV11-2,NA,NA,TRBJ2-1,TGTGCCAGCAGCTTAGAACGGGGGGCCGAGCAGTTCTTC,CASSLERGAEQFF
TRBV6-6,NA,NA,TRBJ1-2,TGTGCCAGCAGTTACGTACAGTCAAACTATGGCTACACCTTC,CASSYVQSNYGYTF
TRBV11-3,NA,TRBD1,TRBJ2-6,TGTGCCAGCAGCTACCCCTCGACATTTACAGGGGGCTCTGGGGCCAACGTCCTGACTTTC,CASSYPSTFTGGSGANVLTF
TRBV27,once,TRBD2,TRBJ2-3,TGTGCCAGCAGTTTATTAGCTAGCGGGAGTGGAAATACGCAGTATTTT,CASSLLASGSGNTQYF
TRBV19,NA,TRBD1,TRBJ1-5,TGTGCCAGTAGCATAATTAACAGGGGAGATCAGCCCCAGCATTTT,CASSIINRGDQPQHF
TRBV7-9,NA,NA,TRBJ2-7,TGTGCCAGCAGCTCCATTAGCGGTAGCTCCTACGAGCAGTACTTC,CASSSISGSSYEQYF
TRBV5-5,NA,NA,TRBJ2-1,TGTGCCAGCAGCTTAGCCGACAGCTACAATGAGCAGTTCTTC,CASSLADSYNEQFF
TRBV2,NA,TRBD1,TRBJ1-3,TGTGCCAGCAGTGCCTCATCCGGGACAGTTGGAAACACCATATATTTT,CASSASSGTVGNTIYF
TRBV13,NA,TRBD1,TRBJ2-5,TGTGCCAGCAACGGACAGGGGCAAGAGACCCAGTACTTC,CASNGQGQETQYF
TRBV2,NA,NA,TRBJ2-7,TGTGCCAGCAGGAGCACAGGACCTACGAAGCAGTACTTC,CASRSTGPTKQYF
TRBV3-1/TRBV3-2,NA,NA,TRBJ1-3,TGTGCCAGCGCTAGGGGCGTCTCTGGAAACACCATATATTTT,CASARGVSGNTIYF
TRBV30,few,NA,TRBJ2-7,TGTGCCTCCCAACTTTCCTACGAGCAGTACTTC,CASQLSYEQYF
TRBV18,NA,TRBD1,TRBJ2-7,TGTGCCAGCTCACCACCCTCGAGACAGGGGGCCGGGGAGCAGTACTTC,CASSPPSRQGAGEQYF
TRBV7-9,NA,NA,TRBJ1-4,TGTGCCAGCAGCTCCCCGGGGGAGAGGGAAAAACTGTTTTTT,CASSSPGEREKLFF
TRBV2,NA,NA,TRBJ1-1,TGTGCCAGCAGTGGGGTCTCCGAAGGGGTCACTGAAGCTTTCTTT,CASSGVSEGVTEAFF
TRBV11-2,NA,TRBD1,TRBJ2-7,TGTGCCAGCAGCCCCCGACAGGGAATACGGATATACGAGCAGTACTTC,CASSPRQGIRIYEQYF